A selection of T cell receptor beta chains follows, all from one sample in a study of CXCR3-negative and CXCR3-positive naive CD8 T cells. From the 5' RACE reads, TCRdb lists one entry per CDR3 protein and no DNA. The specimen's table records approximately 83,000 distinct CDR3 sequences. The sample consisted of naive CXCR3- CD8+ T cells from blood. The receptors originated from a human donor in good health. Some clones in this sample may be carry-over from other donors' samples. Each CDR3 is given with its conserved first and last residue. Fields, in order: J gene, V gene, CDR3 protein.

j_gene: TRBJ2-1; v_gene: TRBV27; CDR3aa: CASGDRYNEQFF
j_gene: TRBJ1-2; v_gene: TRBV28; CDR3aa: CASSLGYGNYGYTF
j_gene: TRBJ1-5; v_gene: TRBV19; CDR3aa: CASSIGGWPQHF
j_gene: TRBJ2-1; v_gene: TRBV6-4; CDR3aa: CASSAVGLAGESSYNEQFF
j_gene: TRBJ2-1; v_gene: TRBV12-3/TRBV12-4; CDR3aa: CASRDSWEQFF
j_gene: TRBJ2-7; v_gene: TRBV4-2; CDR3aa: CASSQGAGGLFYEQYF
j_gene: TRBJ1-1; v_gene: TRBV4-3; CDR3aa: CASSQDIGTTEAFF
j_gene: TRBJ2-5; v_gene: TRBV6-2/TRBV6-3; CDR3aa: CASLLWGYQETQYF
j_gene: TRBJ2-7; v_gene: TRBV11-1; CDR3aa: CASSLDGDISYEQYF
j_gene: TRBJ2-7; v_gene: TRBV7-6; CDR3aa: CASSLGGGLLDYEQYF
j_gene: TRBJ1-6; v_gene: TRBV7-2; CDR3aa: CASSLALLSPLHF
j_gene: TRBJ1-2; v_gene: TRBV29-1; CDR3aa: CSVEEIANYGYTF
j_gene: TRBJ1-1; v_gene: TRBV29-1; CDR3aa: CSVIGPKNTEAFF
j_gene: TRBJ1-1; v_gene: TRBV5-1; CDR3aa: CASSSYADDTEAFF
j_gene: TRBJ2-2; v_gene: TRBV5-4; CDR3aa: CASSLLAGGNTGELFF
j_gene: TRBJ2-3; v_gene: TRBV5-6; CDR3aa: CASSDAGLAGFTDTQYF
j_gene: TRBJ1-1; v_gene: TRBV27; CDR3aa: CASGPQGRGTEAFF
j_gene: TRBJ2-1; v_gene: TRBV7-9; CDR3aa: CASSSGLSNNEQFF
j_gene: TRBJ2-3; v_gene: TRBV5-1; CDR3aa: CASSLEAGGSADTQYF
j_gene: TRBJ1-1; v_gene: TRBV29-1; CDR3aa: CSVPDRGTPEAFF
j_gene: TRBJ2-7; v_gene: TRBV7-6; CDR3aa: CASSMTGRDEQYF
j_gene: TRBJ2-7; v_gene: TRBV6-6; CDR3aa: CASKDAGTTLHEQYF
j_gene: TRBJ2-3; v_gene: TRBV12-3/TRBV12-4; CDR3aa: CASSLGGTGSSTDTQYF
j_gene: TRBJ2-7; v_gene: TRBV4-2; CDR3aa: CASSQDLGTTRWEQYF
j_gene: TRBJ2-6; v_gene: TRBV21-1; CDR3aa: CASSKVEAGPPGANVLTF
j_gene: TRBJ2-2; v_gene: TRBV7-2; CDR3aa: CASSPWTGGAGELFF
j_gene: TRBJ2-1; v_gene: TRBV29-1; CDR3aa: CRSGDSYNEQFF
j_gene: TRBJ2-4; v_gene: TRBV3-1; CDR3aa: CASSRGTSGGIAKNIQYF
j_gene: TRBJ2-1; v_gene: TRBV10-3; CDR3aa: CAIRREGGQGAGDEQFF